A selection of T cell receptor beta chains follows, all from one sample in a study of T cells in Graves' hyperthyroidism and ophthalmopathy. TCRdb re-derived calls from the multiplex PCR reads in MiXCR, one entry per CDR3 protein. The sample comprises about 500,000 distinct CDR3 sequences, around 43% of which are singletons, and about two fifths rests with the top ten. Source material: peripheral blood or thyroid tissue (not recorded which). These receptors came from an adult woman with Graves' disease, either hyperthyroidism or ophthalmopathy (not recorded which). Each CDR3 is given with its conserved first and last residue. The D gene is left open where the match is weak. Size tells how often a clone was seen (once, few, many) or the class of an expanded clone, and some rows leave it out.

D gene: NA
clone size: NA
J gene: TRBJ1-4
V gene: TRBV18
CDR3 DNA: TGTGCCAGCTCATCTCAAAGAACAACTAATGAAAAACTGTTTTTT
CDR3 protein: CASSSQRTTNEKLFF

D gene: TRBD2
clone size: many
J gene: TRBJ2-5
V gene: TRBV2
CDR3 DNA: TGTGCCAGCAGTTTACAACGACTAGCGGGAACTAAAGAGACCCAGTACTTC
CDR3 protein: CASSLQRLAGTKETQYF

D gene: TRBD1
clone size: many
J gene: TRBJ1-3
V gene: TRBV9
CDR3 DNA: TGTGCCAGCAGCAAAAATTGGGGGACAGGGACGTCGGGAAACACCATATATTTT
CDR3 protein: CASSKNWGTGTSGNTIYF

D gene: TRBD2
clone size: NA
J gene: TRBJ2-7
V gene: TRBV10-3
CDR3 DNA: TGTGCCATCGGACTAGCAAAGATCTACGAGCAGTACTTC
CDR3 protein: CAIGLAKIYEQYF

D gene: NA
clone size: few
J gene: TRBJ1-1
V gene: TRBV7-2
CDR3 DNA: TGTGCCAGCAGCGCCCGTCGGAGCACTGAAGCTTTCTTT
CDR3 protein: CASSARRSTEAFF

D gene: NA
clone size: NA
J gene: TRBJ2-7
V gene: TRBV11-2
CDR3 DNA: TGTACCAGCAGCTCGTTAAGGGGCGACTACGAGCAGTACTTC
CDR3 protein: CTSSSLRGDYEQYF

D gene: NA
clone size: NA
J gene: TRBJ1-1
V gene: TRBV10-3
CDR3 DNA: TGTGCCAGCAACAGGGCGCGGAACACTGAAGCTTTCTTT
CDR3 protein: CASNRARNTEAFF

D gene: TRBD2
clone size: NA
J gene: TRBJ2-7
V gene: TRBV29-1
CDR3 DNA: TGCAGCGTTGAAGGTGGACTAGCGGGGGGTCCCTACGAGCAGTACTTC
CDR3 protein: CSVEGGLAGGPYEQYF

D gene: NA
clone size: few
J gene: TRBJ2-5
V gene: TRBV30
CDR3 DNA: TGTGCCTGGAGTGTACTCGGGGTTGGGGAGACCCAGTACTTC
CDR3 protein: CAWSVLGVGETQYF

D gene: NA
clone size: NA
J gene: TRBJ2-5
V gene: TRBV15
CDR3 DNA: TGTGCCACCAGCAGACCCGGTCTGTCGGCGGGAGAGACCCAGTACTTC
CDR3 protein: CATSRPGLSAGETQYF

D gene: TRBD1
clone size: NA
J gene: TRBJ2-2
V gene: TRBV12-3/TRBV12-4
CDR3 DNA: TGTGCCAGCAGTTTTCGGACAGGGCAGCTGTTTTTT
CDR3 protein: CASSFRTGQLFF

D gene: NA
clone size: NA
J gene: TRBJ1-2
V gene: TRBV20-1
CDR3 DNA: TGCAGTGCTAGAGGCACGGGGGCTCTTGGCTACACCTTC
CDR3 protein: CSARGTGALGYTF

D gene: TRBD1
clone size: NA
J gene: TRBJ2-7
V gene: TRBV19
CDR3 DNA: TGTGCCAGTAGTACTCGGGACAGATACTACGAGCAGTACTTC
CDR3 protein: CASSTRDRYYEQYF

D gene: TRBD1
clone size: few
J gene: TRBJ1-1
V gene: TRBV29-1
CDR3 DNA: TGCAGCGCACGGACAGGGGAGGTTGGCACTGAAGCTTTCTTT
CDR3 protein: CSARTGEVGTEAFF

D gene: NA
clone size: many
J gene: TRBJ1-1
V gene: TRBV10-3
CDR3 DNA: TGTGCCATCAGTGCTCGGTCCACTGAAGCTTTCTTT
CDR3 protein: CAISARSTEAFF

D gene: NA
clone size: NA
J gene: TRBJ2-2
V gene: TRBV28
CDR3 DNA: TGTGCCAGCACTCCGTGGGAGCTGTTTTTT
CDR3 protein: CASTPWELFF

D gene: NA
clone size: NA
J gene: TRBJ1-5
V gene: TRBV3-1
CDR3 DNA: TGTGCCAGCAGCCGAGGGGGGAGGAATCAGCCCCAGCATTTT
CDR3 protein: CASSRGGRNQPQHF

D gene: NA
clone size: NA
J gene: TRBJ2-5
V gene: TRBV4-3
CDR3 DNA: TGCGCCAGCAGCCAATTGGGCCAAGAGACCCAGTACTTC
CDR3 protein: CASSQLGQETQYF

D gene: TRBD1
clone size: NA
J gene: TRBJ1-5
V gene: TRBV7-9
CDR3 DNA: TGTGCCTGGAGTGTACAGGGGAGGGTGGGTCAGCCCCAGCATTTT
CDR3 protein: CAWSVQGRVGQPQHF

D gene: TRBD1
clone size: few
J gene: TRBJ2-5
V gene: TRBV9
CDR3 DNA: TGTGCCAGCTCAACCGGGACAGGGTTGTACCAAGAGACCCAGTACTTC
CDR3 protein: CASSTGTGLYQETQYF

D gene: NA
clone size: NA
J gene: TRBJ2-2
V gene: TRBV6-1
CDR3 DNA: TGTGCCAGCAGATGGGACCCCGTCACCGGGGAGCTGTTTTTT
CDR3 protein: CASRWDPVTGELFF

D gene: TRBD1
clone size: NA
J gene: TRBJ1-1
V gene: TRBV24-1
CDR3 DNA: TGTGCCACCAGTGGACAGGGCGGGGAGCCTTTCTTT
CDR3 protein: CATSGQGGEPFF

D gene: NA
clone size: many
J gene: TRBJ1-4
V gene: TRBV10-3
CDR3 DNA: TGTGCCATCAGCGCCGTCGCAGGGAGAACTAATGAAAAACTGTTTTTT
CDR3 protein: CAISAVAGRTNEKLFF

D gene: NA
clone size: NA
J gene: TRBJ2-7
V gene: TRBV7-2
CDR3 DNA: TGTGCCAGCAGCCTCCCCGCATGGGGCGAGCAGTACTTC
CDR3 protein: CASSLPAWGEQYF

D gene: NA
clone size: few
J gene: TRBJ2-5
V gene: TRBV28
CDR3 DNA: TGTGCCAGTGAGACAGGGAGGGAGGGAGAGACCCAGTACTTC
CDR3 protein: CASETGREGETQYF

D gene: NA
clone size: few
J gene: TRBJ1-2
V gene: TRBV29-1
CDR3 DNA: TGCAGCGCTGGATCGTCCTTTGACTATGGCTACACCTTC
CDR3 protein: CSAGSSFDYGYTF

D gene: NA
clone size: NA
J gene: TRBJ1-2
V gene: TRBV20-1
CDR3 DNA: TGCAGTGCTACGACACAGCATAACTATGGCTACACCTTC
CDR3 protein: CSATTQHNYGYTF

D gene: NA
clone size: NA
J gene: TRBJ2-2
V gene: TRBV7-3
CDR3 DNA: TGTGCCAGCAGCCCCGCTAGCGCGCGGGGCACCGGGGAGCTGTTTTTT
CDR3 protein: CASSPASARGTGELFF